The 23 T cell receptor beta chains in this list originate from one sample, sequenced in a study of OX40 agonist ivuxolimab in advanced cancers. The data were produced by immunoSEQ multiplex PCR, yet TCRdb's version contains in-frame clones alone and is incomplete. In the table there are around 67,000 clones, approximately 93% of which are singletons. Sequencing was performed on CD4+ or CD8+ T cells sorted from blood, taken in a trial of the OX40 agonist ivuxolimab. Receptor source: an adult with an advanced solid tumor such as melanoma, head and neck, liver or kidney cancer.

By sample share, this clone is medium-sized. The chain combines TRBV19 with TRBJ1-5; TRBD1 matches 7 bases. The V and J ends lost 4 bases and 4 bases, in that order; junction bases with no gene match: 7. CDR1 and CDR2 from the germline V gene are LNHDA and SQIVND (reference sequence). There are 15 residues in the CDR3. The chain's CDR3 is CASSKETGRNQPQHF. CDR3 DNA sequence: TGTGCCAGTAGTAAAGAGACAGGGCGTAATCAGCCCCAGCATTTT.

The CDR3 protein is CASSLGTSLRISNEQFF. DNA for the CDR3: TGTGCCAGTAGTCTAGGGACTAGTCTGAGGATAAGTAATGAGCAGTTCTTC. J is TRBJ2-1 and V is TRBV19; TRBD2 matches 8 bases. The CDR3 has 17 amino acids. Losses at the gene ends were 5 bases for V and 7 bases for J; bases not matched to a gene: 16. Germline CDR1 LNHDA, CDR2 SQIVND (reference sequence).

CDR3 DNA sequence: TGCGCCAGCAGCGTCGGACTGTTGGGAGCTAACTATGGCTACACCTTC. This encodes CASSVGLLGANYGYTF. The V call is TRBV5-1, the J call TRBJ1-2; D gene uncertain. This CDR3 comprises 16 residues. Per germline, CDR1 SGHRS and CDR2 YFSETQ. The ends were cut back, 4 bases at V and 0 bases at J, with 16 bases in the middle.

The chain is built from TRBV29-1 and TRBJ2-7, with D possibly being TRBD1 (6 bases). The V gene lost 3 bases and the J gene lost 7 bases, with 10 bases spanning the gap. The germline CDR1 and CDR2 sequences are SQVTM and ANQGSEA. The CDR3 loop spans 11 amino acids. DNA of the CDR3: TGCAGCGTTGACAGGGGTGGGGAGCAGTACTTC. Its translation: CSVDRGGEQYF.

The V call is TRBV19, the J call TRBJ1-2; D might be TRBD1 (5 bases). CDR1 is LNHDA, CDR2 SQIVND, per germline (reference sequence). This CDR3 is 12 amino acids long. The germline V and J ends were trimmed by 5 bases and 6 bases, with 10 bases remaining between them. The DNA for the CDR3 is TGTGCCAGTAGTCCCAGGGCTAATGGCTACACCTTC. Its translation is CASSPRANGYTF.

V usage is TRBV5-1 and J usage is TRBJ1-5; D is undetermined. This CDR3 comprises 11 residues. V was pared by 7 bases and J by 7 bases, with 9 bases between. Per the germline V gene, CDR1 is SGHRS and CDR2 is YFSETQ. The CDR3: CASPLGQPQHF. CDR3 coding DNA: TGCGCCAGCCCCCTGGGGCAGCCCCAGCATTTT.

This chain connects TRBV18 to TRBJ2-5, with D uncertain. Germline CDR1 is KGHSH and CDR2 is LQKENI. CDR3 size: 14 residues. Trimming took off 3 bases at V and 3 bases at J, with 11 bases between the two ends. This chain's CDR3 is CASSPTSKEETQYF. The CDR3 DNA is TGTGCCAGCTCACCTACCTCAAAGGAAGAGACCCAGTACTTC.

The count of this clone is one. The chain has TRBV6-1 and TRBJ2-7; D possibly uses TRBD1 or TRBD2 (7 bases each). The V gene's germline CDR1 is MNHNS and CDR2 SASEGT. This CDR3 is 14 amino acids long. V lost 5 bases and J lost 2, with 13 bases in between. In DNA, the CDR3 is TGTGCCAGCAGTTCAGGGGGGGTTCCCTACGAGCAGTACTTC. It yields the protein CASSSGGVPYEQYF.

V is TRBV11-3 and J is TRBJ1-6; a possible D gene is TRBD1 (6 bases). The CDR3 runs to 13 residues. The V and J ends lost 4 bases and 9 bases respectively, with 10 bases between them. Germline CDR1 reads SGHNT; CDR2 reads YENEEA. The CDR3 reads CASSSSGASPLHF. The CDR3 DNA sequence: TGTGCCAGCAGCTCATCAGGGGCTTCACCCCTCCACTTT. Full variable domain (rest looked up from reference TRBV11-3 and TRBJ1-6): EAGVVQSPRYKIIEKKQPVAFWCNPISGHNTLYWYLQNLGQGPELLIRYENEEAVDDSQLPKDRFSAERLKGVDSTLKIQPAELGDSAVYLCASSSSGASPLHFGNGTRLTVT.

The rearrangement links TRBV28 to TRBJ1-2; TRBD1 matches 8 bases. The CDR3 runs 15 residues. Germline V gene lookup returns CDR1 MDHEN and CDR2 SYDVKM. J lost 5 bases, V lost 5 bases, and 10 bases had no gene match. The DNA of the CDR3 is TGTGCCAGCAGTCTCGGACAGGGTGCCCCATATGGCTACACCTTC. Its translation: CASSLGQGAPYGYTF.

CDR3 sequence reads: CASSTWGQANTEAFF. In DNA form, the CDR3 reads TGTGCCAGCAGCACCTGGGGACAGGCGAACACTGAAGCTTTCTTT. The chain joins TRBV7-2 to TRBJ1-1, with 8 bases matching TRBD1. Germline V gives CDR1 SGHTA, CDR2 FQGNSA. The CDR3 runs to 15 residues. Trimming cost V 5 bases and J 1 base; bases outside gene matches: 6.

In DNA, the CDR3 is TGTGCCAGCAGCTCTTCCGGGGAGCTGTTTTTT. Its protein is CASSSSGELFF. This chain uses TRBV7-9 with TRBJ2-2; D is uncertain. V was shortened by 4 bases and J by 6 bases, with 3 bases between the two germline ends. CDR1 and CDR2 (germline): SEHNR, FQNEAQ (reference sequence). The CDR3 has 11 residues.

The V call is TRBV7-2, the J call TRBJ1-1; TRBD1 agrees at 9 bases. From germline, CDR1 is SGHTA and CDR2 FQGNSA. Trimming took 4 bases from V and 0 from J; bases not matched to a gene: 0. The CDR3 sequence is 14 residues long. The CDR3 DNA follows: TGTGCCAGCAGCTGGACAGGGGTGAACACTGAAGCTTTCTTT. Its translation: CASSWTGVNTEAFF.

This sequence joins TRBV5-1 and TRBJ2-5; D gene unclear. This CDR3 region has 13 residues. CDR1 and CDR2 (germline): SGHRS, YFSETQ. Between the trimmed V and J ends, which lost 4 bases and 0 bases, there was a span of 7 bases. The CDR3, as DNA: TGCGCCAGCAGCGCGAACCACCAAGAGACCCAGTACTTC. It specifies CASSANHQETQYF.

The genes are TRBV7-8 and TRBJ2-1; D is ambiguous. V was pared by 1 base and J by 7 bases, with 14 bases between. CDR1 SGHVS and CDR2 FQNEAQ come from the germline V gene. This CDR3 region has 15 residues. CDR3 in DNA: TGTGCCAGCAGCTTAGTCCCGGGCATGGGGAATGAGCAGTTCTTC. This gives the protein CASSLVPGMGNEQFF.

This chain joins TRBV29-1 and TRBJ2-7; 10 positions match TRBD1. J was trimmed by 5 bases and V by 7 bases; bases with no gene match: 8. This CDR3 is 13 amino acids long. CDR1 and CDR2 from the germline V gene are SQVTM and ANQGSEA. The CDR3 DNA reads as TGCAGCGCCCTCGGACAGGGGGGGGACGAGCAGTACTTC. It encodes CSALGQGGDEQYF.

The V gene is TRBV28, the J gene TRBJ1-2; the match to TRBD1 covers 11 bases. The CDR3 loop spans 14 amino acids. J was trimmed by 8 bases and V by 5 bases; bases with no gene match: 7. Germline CDR1 reads MDHEN; CDR2 reads SYDVKM. CDR3 sequence reads: CASSRGQGASGYTF. The DNA of the CDR3 is TGTGCCAGCAGTCGCGGACAGGGGGCGTCGGGCTACACCTTC.

This sequence joins TRBV5-1 and TRBJ2-1, with TRBD2 as a possible D gene (5 bases). The CDR3 loop spans 14 amino acids. Germline CDR1 is SGHRS and CDR2 is YFSETQ. The V end lost 0 bases, the J end lost 4 bases, and 8 bases lay between the germline ends. The CDR3 sequence is CASSLEDSYNEQFF. The DNA of the CDR3 is TGCGCCAGCAGCTTGGAGGACTCTTACAATGAGCAGTTCTTC.

This clone has just one count. The chain recombines TRBV5-1 with TRBJ2-2; 11 bases match TRBD2. With 2 bases clipped from V and 4 bases from J, the junction kept 4 bases outside the gene matches. CDR1 is SGHRS, CDR2 YFSETQ, per germline. This CDR3 comprises 16 residues. CDR3 protein: CASSFLAGGGTGELFF. The CDR3 DNA reads TGCGCCAGCAGCTTCCTAGCGGGAGGCGGCACCGGGGAGCTGTTTTTT. Variable domain in full (rest from reference TRBV5-1 and TRBJ2-2): KAGVTQTPRYLIKTRGQQVTLSCSPISGHRSVSWYQQTPGQGLQFLFEYFSETQRNKGNFPGRFSGRQFSNSRSEMNVSTLELGDSALYLCASSFLAGGGTGELFFGEGSRLTVL.

V gene TRBV12-2 combines with J gene TRBJ1-5. TRBV12-2 corresponds to a pseudogene. The CDR3 runs to 14 residues. The DNA of the CDR3 is TGTGCAAGTCGCTTTAGAGGAAGGATTCAGCCCCAGCATTTT. Translated: CASRFRGRIQPQHF.

The gene calls are TRBV28 and TRBJ2-7, with D uncertain. Germline V gives CDR1 MDHEN, CDR2 SYDVKM. The ends were cut back, 5 bases at V and 7 bases at J, with 12 bases in the middle. The length of the CDR3 is 12 residues. Written as DNA, the CDR3 is TGTGCCAGCAGTCCCCTAAGGCGTGAGCAGTACTTC. Its translation: CASSPLRREQYF.

J is TRBJ1-1 and V is TRBV19; TRBD1 matches at 11 bases. Germline V CDR1 and CDR2: LNHDA, SQIVND (reference sequence). CDR3 size: 18 residues. Unmatched junction bases numbered 13, after V lost 6 bases and J lost 1 base. Written as DNA, the CDR3 is TGTGCCAGTAGCGGTTACTCGGGACAGGGGGGGCCGAACACTGAAGCTTTCTTT. Translating it yields CASSGYSGQGGPNTEAFF.

The chain recombines TRBV6-6 with TRBJ2-3, with D tentatively TRBD1 or TRBD2 (5 bases each). Germline values: CDR1 MNHNY, CDR2 SVGAGI (reference sequence). Trimming left V 2 bases short and J 3 bases short, with 12 bases between. CDR3 length: 15 residues. CDR3 sequence reads: CASSYALGETDTQYF. Here the CDR3 DNA reads TGTGCCAGCAGTTACGCCCTAGGGGAGACAGATACGCAGTATTTT.